A single sample gave rise to the 29 T cell receptor beta chains below, sequenced in a study of identifying expanded T cells in peripheral blood. Assay: immunoSEQ multiplex PCR; the TCRdb copy retains only in-frame clones and omits some. The table lists tens of thousands of clones, roughly 86% of them singletons. Sequenced input: blood. The receptor set was obtained from a person aged 18-70 years in good health.

The rearrangement joins TRBV5-4 to TRBJ1-1, with D possibly matching TRBD1 (5 bases). Germline CDR1 and CDR2: SGHNT and YYREEE (reference sequence). CDR3 length: 13 residues. V was cut by 9 bases and J by 5 bases, with 17 bases left in between. The CDR3 sequence is CATQGGPRTEAFF. For the CDR3, the DNA is TGTGCCACCCAGGGTGGTCCACGGACTGAAGCTTTCTTT.

This chain joins TRBV2 and TRBJ1-2; no firm D call. The V end lost 4 bases, the J end lost 4 bases, and 19 bases lay between the germline ends. Germline V lookup: CDR1 SNHLY, CDR2 FYNNEI. The CDR3 totals 16 residues. The CDR3 sequence: CASSAPSEAGGYGYTF. As DNA, the CDR3 is TGTGCCAGCAGTGCCCCGAGTGAGGCCGGAGGCTATGGCTACACCTTC.

This clone has just one count. The CDR3 sequence is CASSVAGGHEQYF. CDR3 coding DNA: TGTGCCAGCAGCGTTGCGGGGGGCCACGAGCAGTACTTC. The chain combines TRBV9 with TRBJ2-7, with 8 bases lining up with TRBD2. Germline-derived CDR1 and CDR2 are SGDLS and YYNGEE. Trimming cost V 2 bases and J 5 bases; bases outside gene matches: 3. The CDR3 sequence is 13 residues long.

The chain recombines TRBV19 with TRBJ2-3; D is unclear. The CDR3 spans 13 residues. The germline gives CDR1 LNHDA, CDR2 SQIVND (reference sequence). V was clipped by 3 bases and J by 1 base, with 5 bases between them. CDR3 protein: CASSMGRTDTQYF. Here the CDR3 DNA reads TGTGCCAGTAGTATGGGTCGCACAGATACGCAGTATTTT.

The genes are TRBV19 and TRBJ2-5, with D possibly being TRBD1 or TRBD2 (7 bases each). Trimming shortened V by 7 bases and J by 4 bases, and 16 bases separated the two germline ends. Germline CDR1 and CDR2: LNHDA and SQIVND (reference sequence). The CDR3 runs 14 residues. CDR3 sequence: CASNGRDRGETQYF. CDR3 DNA sequence: TGTGCCAGTAATGGGAGGGACAGAGGAGAGACCCAGTACTTC.

The CDR3 here is CASNQQGPNYGYTF. CDR3 nucleotides: TGTGCCAGCAACCAACAGGGTCCCAACTATGGCTACACCTTC. The chain joins TRBV6-6 to TRBJ1-2; tentatively, D is TRBD1 (6 bases). The CDR3 contains 14 residues. Germline V lookup: CDR1 MNHNY, CDR2 SVGAGI (reference sequence). V was trimmed by 7 bases and J by 2 bases, leaving 14 bases between them.

This clone was seen a few times. This sequence joins TRBV5-4 and TRBJ2-2; possibly TRBD1 or TRBD2 for D (5 bases each). The CDR3 has 17 residues. Trimming took off 5 bases at V and 0 bases at J, with 17 bases between the two ends. Germline V gene data show CDR1 as SGHNT and CDR2 as YYREEE (reference sequence). Here the CDR3 reads CASSRDGAATNTGELFF. The CDR3 DNA reads as TGTGCCAGCAGTCGGGATGGGGCGGCCACGAACACCGGGGAGCTGTTTTTT.

The genes are TRBV7-9 and TRBJ1-6; 7 nucleotides match TRBD1. From germline, CDR1 is SEHNR and CDR2 FQNEAQ (reference sequence). The CDR3 is 16 residues long. The V gene end was trimmed by 4 bases and the J gene end by 5 bases; junction bases not matched to a gene: 8. Here the CDR3 reads CASSSATGQNNSPLHF. The CDR3 DNA is TGTGCCAGCAGCTCAGCCACGGGACAGAATAATTCACCCCTCCACTTT. Looking up the rest from reference TRBV7-9 and TRBJ1-6 gives the full variable domain: DTGVSQNPRHKITKRGQNVTFRCDPISEHNRLYWYRQTLGQGPEFLTYFQNEAQLEKSRLLSDRFSAERPKGSFSTLEIQRTEQGDSAMYLCASSSATGQNNSPLHFGNGTRLTVT.

The chain has TRBV4-2 and TRBJ2-7; 10 bases match TRBD2. Trimming at V came to 4 bases and at J to 2 bases, leaving 2 bases not matched to a gene. This CDR3 has 14 amino acids. Germline CDR1 and CDR2: LGHNA and YNFKEQ. This chain's CDR3 is CASSLGTSAYEQYF. As DNA, the CDR3 is TGTGCCAGCAGCCTCGGGACTAGCGCCTACGAGCAGTACTTC.

V and J are TRBV6-1 and TRBJ1-5, with 7 bases identical to TRBD1. With V trimmed by 2 bases and J by 5 bases, 3 bases remained unmatched. Germline V lookup: CDR1 MNHNS, CDR2 SASEGT. The length of the CDR3 is 14 residues. CDR3 nucleotide sequence: TGTGCCAGCAGTGAATCAGGGGGAGATCAGCCCCAGCATTTT. Translation: CASSESGGDQPQHF.

J is TRBJ1-3 and V is TRBV6-1; D not certain. Per the germline V gene, CDR1 is MNHNS and CDR2 is SASEGT. The CDR3 covers 18 residues. The V end lost 4 bases, the J end lost 0 bases, and 19 bases lay between the germline ends. In nucleotides, the CDR3 is TGTGCCAGCAGTGGCAGAACAACCCTGGAACCCTCTGGAAACACCATATATTTT. As protein: CASSGRTTLEPSGNTIYF.

The genes are TRBV9 and TRBJ1-1; D possibly corresponds to TRBD1 (6 bases). The CDR3 extends over 15 amino acids. The germline V and J ends were trimmed by 2 bases and 5 bases, with 16 bases remaining between them. The germline gives CDR1 SGDLS, CDR2 YYNGEE. CDR3 DNA: TGTGCCAGCAGCGTCTCGCTAGGGGGGAGAACTGAAGCTTTCTTT. Translating gives CASSVSLGGRTEAFF.

The chain links TRBV19 to TRBJ1-5, with 10 bases aligning to TRBD1. This CDR3 region has 17 residues. Looked up from germline, CDR1 is LNHDA and CDR2 is SQIVND (reference sequence). Trimming took 4 bases from V and 3 from J; bases not matched to a gene: 9. This CDR3 is CASSTGQGRGVNQPQHF. The CDR3 nucleotides are TGTGCCAGTAGTACGGGACAGGGGCGGGGGGTCAATCAGCCCCAGCATTTT.

This chain links TRBV14 with TRBJ2-5; D remains ambiguous. Trimming took 3 bases from V and 5 from J, leaving 10 bases between them. Germline V lookup: CDR1 SGHDN, CDR2 FVKESK. The CDR3 contains 13 residues. The chain's CDR3 is CASSHIKWETQYF. CDR3 bases: TGTGCCAGCAGCCACATAAAGTGGGAGACCCAGTACTTC. The entire variable domain, with the rest obtained from reference TRBV14 and TRBJ2-5, is as follows: EAGVTQFPSHSVIEKGQTVTLRCDPISGHDNLYWYRRVMGKEIKFLLHFVKESKQDESGMPNNRFLAERTGGTYSTLKVQPAELEDSGVYFCASSHIKWETQYFGPGTRLLVL.

The J gene is TRBJ2-5, the V gene TRBV5-5, with 10 nucleotides matching TRBD2. The CDR3 consists of 15 residues. Per the germline V gene, CDR1 is SGHKS and CDR2 is YYEKEE (reference sequence). V shed 4 bases and J 7 bases; nucleotides not matched to a gene: 10. The chain's CDR3 is CASSPSAGGPPTQYF. The CDR3 region has the DNA TGTGCCAGCAGCCCATCAGCGGGGGGGCCTCCGACCCAGTACTTC.

The rearrangement uses TRBV7-2 and TRBJ1-1; D unresolved. Looked up from germline, CDR1 is SGHTA and CDR2 is FQGNSA. Trimming stripped 1 base from V and 1 base from J, with 10 bases between. CDR3 length equals 15 residues. The CDR3, as DNA: TGTGCCAGCAGCTTAGTTACGGTGAAGAACACTGAAGCTTTCTTT. Its protein is CASSLVTVKNTEAFF.

This chain uses TRBV5-1 with TRBJ1-2; D gene uncertain. Looked up from germline, CDR1 is SGHRS and CDR2 is YFSETQ. With 5 bases removed from V and 5 bases from J, the gap between germline ends came to 10 bases. The CDR3 is 12 amino acids. In nucleotides, the CDR3 is TGCGCCAGCAGTCCGGAAGGGTATGGCTACACCTTC. Translated: CASSPEGYGYTF.

The J gene is TRBJ1-1, the V gene TRBV5-8; 8 bases fit TRBD1. CDR3 length equals 14 residues. The V gene end was trimmed by 6 bases and the J gene end by 5 bases; junction bases not matched to a gene: 9. The V gene's germline CDR1 is SGHTS and CDR2 YDEGEE. The CDR3 is CASIMDREGTEAFF. The CDR3 bases are TGTGCCAGCATCATGGACAGGGAGGGAACTGAAGCTTTCTTT.

A single count supports this clone. V gene TRBV6-5 combines with J gene TRBJ2-1; D possibly corresponds to TRBD2 (5 bases). In germline, CDR1 is MNHEY, CDR2 SVGAGI. The CDR3 spans 16 residues. Trimming pared 3 bases from V and 5 bases from J, leaving 17 bases between. The CDR3 sequence is CASSYLGMRQNNEQFF. CDR3 DNA sequence: TGTGCCAGCAGTTATCTCGGGATGCGCCAAAACAATGAGCAGTTCTTC.

The chain carries TRBV6-1 and TRBJ1-4, with TRBD1 identical over 7 bases. With V trimmed by 7 bases and J by 2 bases, 4 bases remained unmatched. CDR1 and CDR2 (germline): MNHNS, SASEGT. The CDR3 has 14 residues. DNA for the CDR3: TGTGCCAGCACTTTAGGGGGCACTAATGAAAAACTGTTTTTT. It translates to CASTLGGTNEKLFF.

Remarks on this clone: This is likely a read error, given that the CDR3 carries no conserved phenylalanine or tryptophan at its end. V is TRBV29-1 and J is TRBJ1-5; 7 bases line up with TRBD1. There are 14 residues in the CDR3. V was pared by 7 bases and J by 4 bases, with 10 bases of the junction left unmatched. CDR1 SQVTM and CDR2 ANQGSEA come from the germline V gene. The CDR3 sequence is CSAVVSGGNQPQHL. The CDR3 DNA follows: TGCAGCGCCGTGGTGTCAGGGGGGAATCAGCCCCAGCATCTT.

The chain uses TRBV7-9 and TRBJ2-7, with D maybe TRBD1 (6 bases). The germline V gene has CDR1 SEHNR and CDR2 FQNEAQ (reference sequence). The CDR3 contains 15 residues. V lost 3 bases and J 0 bases, leaving 12 bases between the germline ends. DNA for the CDR3: TGTGCCAGCAGCTTGGTGCAGGGGAGCTCCTACGAGCAGTACTTC. It yields the protein CASSLVQGSSYEQYF. The full variable domain, rest sourced from reference TRBV7-9 and TRBJ2-7, is DTGVSQNPRHKITKRGQNVTFRCDPISEHNRLYWYRQTLGQGPEFLTYFQNEAQLEKSRLLSDRFSAERPKGSFSTLEIQRTEQGDSAMYLCASSLVQGSSYEQYFGPGTRLTVT.

This clone came up once. CDR3 bases: TGTGCCAGTACCCCGACTAGGTCTGGCAACATTCAGTACTTC. Translating gives CASTPTRSGNIQYF. V gene TRBV19 combines with J gene TRBJ2-4, with D possibly TRBD2 on 6 matching bases. The CDR3 contains 14 residues. V gave up 7 bases and J gave up 7 bases, with 17 bases separating them. Germline CDR1 and CDR2: LNHDA and SQIVND (reference sequence).

The chain links TRBV30 to TRBJ1-2, with a weak D call TRBD1 (6 bases). The CDR3 totals 13 residues. Trimming pared 0 bases from V and 8 bases from J, leaving 13 bases between. From germline, CDR1 is GTSNPN and CDR2 SVGIG (reference sequence). CDR3 nucleotides: TGTGCCTGGAGTGTGGGGGGGGCGGACGGCTACACCTTC. Protein: CAWSVGGADGYTF.

The chain links TRBV19 to TRBJ1-1; D is unclear. This CDR3 has 13 amino acids. V dropped 2 bases and J dropped 5 bases, with 9 bases sitting between them. Germline CDR1 is LNHDA and CDR2 is SQIVND (reference sequence). The CDR3: CASSISPETEAFF. CDR3 sequence (DNA): TGTGCCAGTAGTATAAGTCCAGAGACTGAAGCTTTCTTT.

The table lists this clone with a few counts. CDR3 in amino acids: CASSYANRGQDIQYF. CDR3 nucleotide sequence: TGTGCCAGCAGCTACGCAAACAGGGGGCAGGACATTCAGTACTTC. The V and J genes are TRBV5-4 and TRBJ2-4, with 9 positions matching TRBD1. The CDR3 has 15 amino acids. V shed 3 bases, J shed 8 bases, and the junction held 9 bases outside the gene matches. CDR1 is SGHNT, CDR2 YYREEE, per germline (reference sequence). Combining the CDR3 with reference TRBV5-4 and TRBJ2-4 gives the whole variable domain ETGVTQSPTHLIKTRGQQVTLRCSSQSGHNTVSWYQQALGQGPQFIFQYYREEENGRGNFPPRFSGLQFPNYSSELNVNALELDDSALYLCASSYANRGQDIQYFGAGTRLSVL.

The chain carries TRBV5-5 and TRBJ1-2; D is unclear. CDR1 SGHKS and CDR2 YYEKEE come from the germline V gene (reference sequence). V lost 4 bases, J lost 8 bases, and 9 bases lay in between. The CDR3 totals 11 residues. The CDR3 bases are TGTGCCAGCAGCCACATTTGGGGCTACACCTTC. This sequence encodes CASSHIWGYTF.

The rearrangement uses TRBV19 and TRBJ1-5, with 8 nucleotides matching TRBD1. Germline V gene lookup returns CDR1 LNHDA and CDR2 SQIVND (reference sequence). The CDR3 length is 18 residues. V lost 4 bases and J lost 1; bases outside the gene matches: 12. The CDR3 region is CASSTTGQGSGSNQPQHF. The CDR3 DNA follows: TGTGCCAGTAGTACAACCGGACAGGGATCCGGCAGCAATCAGCCCCAGCATTTT.

The chain employs TRBV18 and TRBJ1-2, with a weak D call TRBD1 (5 bases). Trimming removed 2 bases from V and 2 bases from J, with 18 bases in between. The CDR3 spans 17 residues. From germline, CDR1 is KGHSH and CDR2 LQKENI. CDR3: CASSPFVGDQVNYGYTF. In nucleotides, the CDR3 is TGTGCCAGCTCACCATTCGTCGGGGACCAAGTCAACTATGGCTACACCTTC.